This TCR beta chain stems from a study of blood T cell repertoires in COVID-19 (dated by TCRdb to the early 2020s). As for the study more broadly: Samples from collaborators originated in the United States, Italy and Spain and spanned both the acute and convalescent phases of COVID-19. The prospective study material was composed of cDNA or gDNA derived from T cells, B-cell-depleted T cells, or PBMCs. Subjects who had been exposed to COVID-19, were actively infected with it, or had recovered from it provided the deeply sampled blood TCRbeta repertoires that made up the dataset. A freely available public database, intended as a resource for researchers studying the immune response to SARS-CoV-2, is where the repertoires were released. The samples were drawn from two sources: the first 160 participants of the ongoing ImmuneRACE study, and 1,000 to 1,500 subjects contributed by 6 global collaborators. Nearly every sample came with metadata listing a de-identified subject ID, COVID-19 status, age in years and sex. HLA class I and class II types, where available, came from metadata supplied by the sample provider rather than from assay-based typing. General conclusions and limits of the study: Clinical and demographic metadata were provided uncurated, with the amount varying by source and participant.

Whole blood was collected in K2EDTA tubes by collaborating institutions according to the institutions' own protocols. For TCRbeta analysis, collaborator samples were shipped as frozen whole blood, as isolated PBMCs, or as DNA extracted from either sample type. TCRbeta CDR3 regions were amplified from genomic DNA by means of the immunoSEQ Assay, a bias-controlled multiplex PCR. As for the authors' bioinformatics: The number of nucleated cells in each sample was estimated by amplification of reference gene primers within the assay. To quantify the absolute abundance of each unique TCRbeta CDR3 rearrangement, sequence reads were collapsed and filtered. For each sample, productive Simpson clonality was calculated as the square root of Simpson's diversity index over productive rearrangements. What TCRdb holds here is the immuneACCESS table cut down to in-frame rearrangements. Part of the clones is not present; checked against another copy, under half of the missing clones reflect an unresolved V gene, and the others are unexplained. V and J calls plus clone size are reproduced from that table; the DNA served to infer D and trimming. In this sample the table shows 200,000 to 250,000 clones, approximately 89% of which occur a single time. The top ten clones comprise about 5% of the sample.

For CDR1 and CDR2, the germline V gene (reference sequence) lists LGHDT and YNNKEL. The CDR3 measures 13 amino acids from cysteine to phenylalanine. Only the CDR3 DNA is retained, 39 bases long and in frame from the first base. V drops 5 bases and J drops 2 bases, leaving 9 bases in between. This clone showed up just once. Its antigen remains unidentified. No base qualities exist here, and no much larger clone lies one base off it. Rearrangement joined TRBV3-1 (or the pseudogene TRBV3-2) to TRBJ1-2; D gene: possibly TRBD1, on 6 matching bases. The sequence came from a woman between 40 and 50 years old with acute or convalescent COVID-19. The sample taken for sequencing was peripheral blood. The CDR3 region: CASSYRDNYGYTF. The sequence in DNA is TGTGCCAGCAGCTACAGGGACAACTATGGCTACACCTTC.